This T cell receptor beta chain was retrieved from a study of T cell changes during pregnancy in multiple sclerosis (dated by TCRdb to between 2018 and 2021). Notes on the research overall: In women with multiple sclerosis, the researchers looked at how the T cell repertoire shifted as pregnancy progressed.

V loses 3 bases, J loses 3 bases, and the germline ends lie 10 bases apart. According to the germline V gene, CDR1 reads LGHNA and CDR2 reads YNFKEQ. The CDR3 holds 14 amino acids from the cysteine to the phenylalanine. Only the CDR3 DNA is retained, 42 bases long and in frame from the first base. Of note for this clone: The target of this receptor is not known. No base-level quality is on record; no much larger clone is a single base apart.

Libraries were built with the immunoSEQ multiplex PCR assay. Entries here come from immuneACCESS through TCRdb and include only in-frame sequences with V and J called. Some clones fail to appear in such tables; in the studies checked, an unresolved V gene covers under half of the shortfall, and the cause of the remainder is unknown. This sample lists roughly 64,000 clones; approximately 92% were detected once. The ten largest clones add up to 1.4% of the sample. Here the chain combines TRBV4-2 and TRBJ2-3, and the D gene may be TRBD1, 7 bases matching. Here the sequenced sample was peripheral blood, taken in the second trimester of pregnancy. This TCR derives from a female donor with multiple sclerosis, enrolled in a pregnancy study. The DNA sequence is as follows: TGTGCCAGCAGCCAGGCAGGGGGGACAGATACGCAGTATTTT. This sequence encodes CASSQAGGTDTQYF.